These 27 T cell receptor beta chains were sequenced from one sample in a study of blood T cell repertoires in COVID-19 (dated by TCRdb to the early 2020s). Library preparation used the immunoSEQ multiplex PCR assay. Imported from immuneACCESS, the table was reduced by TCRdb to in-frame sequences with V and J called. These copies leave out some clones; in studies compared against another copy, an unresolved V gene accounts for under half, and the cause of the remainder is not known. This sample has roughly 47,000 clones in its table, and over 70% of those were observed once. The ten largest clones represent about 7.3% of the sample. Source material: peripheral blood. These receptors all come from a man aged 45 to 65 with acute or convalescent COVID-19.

CDR3: CASSARLEFEQYF. The CDR3 coding sequence is TGTGCCAGCAGCGCGAGACTAGAATTCGAGCAGTACTTC. This chain joins TRBV7-9 and TRBJ2-7; maybe TRBD2 (6 bases). The germline gives CDR1 SEHNR, CDR2 FQNEAQ (reference sequence). The CDR3 spans 13 residues. V dropped 5 bases and J dropped 6 bases, with 14 bases sitting between them.

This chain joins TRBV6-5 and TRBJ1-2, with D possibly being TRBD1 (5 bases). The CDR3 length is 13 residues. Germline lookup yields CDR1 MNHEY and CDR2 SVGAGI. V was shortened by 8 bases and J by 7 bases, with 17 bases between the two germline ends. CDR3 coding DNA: TGTGCCAGCGGGGCAGGGCCCAACCCTGGCTACACCTTC. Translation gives CASGAGPNPGYTF.

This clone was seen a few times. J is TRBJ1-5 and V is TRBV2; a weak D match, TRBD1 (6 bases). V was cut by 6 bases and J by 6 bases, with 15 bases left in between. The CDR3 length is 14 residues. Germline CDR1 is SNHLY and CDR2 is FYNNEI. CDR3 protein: CASRGLGAFQPQHF. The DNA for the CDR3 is TGTGCCAGCAGGGGGTTGGGGGCTTTTCAGCCCCAGCATTTT.

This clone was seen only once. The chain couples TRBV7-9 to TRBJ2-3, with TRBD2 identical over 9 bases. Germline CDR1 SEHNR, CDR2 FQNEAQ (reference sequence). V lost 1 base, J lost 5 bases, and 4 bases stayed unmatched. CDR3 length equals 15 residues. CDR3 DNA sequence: TGTGCCAGCAGCTTAGTAGCGGGGGACGTAGATACGCAGTATTTT. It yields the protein CASSLVAGDVDTQYF.

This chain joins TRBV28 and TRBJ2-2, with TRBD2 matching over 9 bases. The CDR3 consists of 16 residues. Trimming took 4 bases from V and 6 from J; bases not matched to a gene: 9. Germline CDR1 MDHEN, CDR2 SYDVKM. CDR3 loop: CASSSAWEREAGELFF. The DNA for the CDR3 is TGTGCCAGCAGTTCCGCGTGGGAGCGGGAGGCCGGGGAGCTGTTTTTT.

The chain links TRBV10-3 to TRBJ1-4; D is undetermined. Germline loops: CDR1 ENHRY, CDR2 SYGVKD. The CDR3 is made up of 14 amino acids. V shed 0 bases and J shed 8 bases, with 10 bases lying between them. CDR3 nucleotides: TGTGCCATCAGTGAGTCGAGACTAGGGGAAAAACTGTTTTTT. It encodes CAISESRLGEKLFF.

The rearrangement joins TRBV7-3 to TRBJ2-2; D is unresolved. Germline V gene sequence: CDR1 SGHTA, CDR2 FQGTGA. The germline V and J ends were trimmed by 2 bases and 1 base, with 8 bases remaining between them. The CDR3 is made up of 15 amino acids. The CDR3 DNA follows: TGTGCCAGCAGCTTAGCGGCAGAGAACACCGGGGAGCTGTTTTTT. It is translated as CASSLAAENTGELFF.

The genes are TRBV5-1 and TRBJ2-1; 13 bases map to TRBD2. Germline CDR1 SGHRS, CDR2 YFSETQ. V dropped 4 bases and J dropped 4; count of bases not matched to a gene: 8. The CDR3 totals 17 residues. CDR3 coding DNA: TGCGCCAGCAGCCTCTGGACTAGCGGGAGTAGTTACAATGAGCAGTTCTTC. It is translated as CASSLWTSGSSYNEQFF.

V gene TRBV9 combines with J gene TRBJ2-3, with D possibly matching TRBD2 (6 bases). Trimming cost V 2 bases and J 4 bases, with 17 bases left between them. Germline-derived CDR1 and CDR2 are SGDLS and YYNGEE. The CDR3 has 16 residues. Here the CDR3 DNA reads TGTGCCAGCAGCGTTGGGCCGGGACTTACGGCAGATACGCAGTATTTT. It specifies CASSVGPGLTADTQYF.

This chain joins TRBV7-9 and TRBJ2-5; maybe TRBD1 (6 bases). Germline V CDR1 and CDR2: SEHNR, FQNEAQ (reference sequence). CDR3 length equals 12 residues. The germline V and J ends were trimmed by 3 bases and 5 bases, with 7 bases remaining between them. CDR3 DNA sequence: TGTGCCAGCAGCTTTCAGGGGGAGACCCAGTACTTC. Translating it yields CASSFQGETQYF.

The CDR3 nucleotides are TGTGCCAGCAGCTTAAGCAGGACGATGGGAGATGGCTACACCTTC. Translated, it gives CASSLSRTMGDGYTF. The V call is TRBV7-8, the J call TRBJ1-2; no definite D call. The CDR3 covers 15 residues. Trimming took 2 bases from V and 6 from J, leaving 16 bases between them. CDR1 and CDR2 from the germline V gene are SGHVS and FQNEAQ.

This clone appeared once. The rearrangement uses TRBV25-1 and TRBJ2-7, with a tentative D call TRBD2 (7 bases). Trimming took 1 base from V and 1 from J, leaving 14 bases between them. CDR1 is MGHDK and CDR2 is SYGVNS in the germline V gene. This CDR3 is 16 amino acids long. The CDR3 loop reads CASSEWEGDQSYEQYF. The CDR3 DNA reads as TGTGCCAGCAGTGAATGGGAGGGGGACCAATCCTACGAGCAGTACTTC.

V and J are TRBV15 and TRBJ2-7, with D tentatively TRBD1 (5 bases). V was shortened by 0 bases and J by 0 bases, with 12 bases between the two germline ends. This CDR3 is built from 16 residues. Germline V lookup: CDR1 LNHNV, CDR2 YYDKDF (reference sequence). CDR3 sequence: CATSRDRQSSSYEQYF. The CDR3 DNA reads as TGTGCCACCAGCAGAGATAGACAGTCAAGCTCCTACGAGCAGTACTTC.

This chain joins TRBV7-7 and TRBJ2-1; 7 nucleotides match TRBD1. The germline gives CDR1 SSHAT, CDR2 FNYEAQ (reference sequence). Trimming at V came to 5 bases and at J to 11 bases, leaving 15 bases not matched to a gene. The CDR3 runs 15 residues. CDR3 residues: CASSRSRSTGDKQFF. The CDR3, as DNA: TGTGCCAGCAGCCGATCCCGCTCAACAGGGGACAAGCAGTTCTTC.

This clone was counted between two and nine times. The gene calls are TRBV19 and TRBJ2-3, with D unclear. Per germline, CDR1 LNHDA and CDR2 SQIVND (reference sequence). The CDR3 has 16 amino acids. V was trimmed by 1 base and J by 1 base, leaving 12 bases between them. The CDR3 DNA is TGTGCCAGTAGTATAGGAAACACCGCAGGCACAGATACGCAGTATTTT. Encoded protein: CASSIGNTAGTDTQYF.

CDR3 residues: CASKLLSGQGAVGDTQYF. In nucleotides, the CDR3 is TGTGCCAGTAAACTCCTCTCCGGTCAGGGGGCAGTTGGAGATACGCAGTATTTT. The rearrangement uses TRBV19 and TRBJ2-3; 8 nucleotides match TRBD1. CDR3 length: 18 residues. V was pared by 7 bases and J by 5 bases, with 20 bases of the junction left unmatched. The germline V gene encodes CDR1 LNHDA and CDR2 SQIVND (reference sequence).

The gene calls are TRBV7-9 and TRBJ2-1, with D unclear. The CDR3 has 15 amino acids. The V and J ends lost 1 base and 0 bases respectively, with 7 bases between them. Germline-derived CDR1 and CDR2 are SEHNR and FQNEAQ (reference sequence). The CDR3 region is CASSLVLSSYNEQFF. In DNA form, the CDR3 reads TGTGCCAGCAGCTTAGTGCTGAGCTCCTACAATGAGCAGTTCTTC.

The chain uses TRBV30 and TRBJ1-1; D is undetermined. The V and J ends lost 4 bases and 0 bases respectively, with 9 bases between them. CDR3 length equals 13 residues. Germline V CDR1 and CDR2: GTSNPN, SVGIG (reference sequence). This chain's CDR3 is CAWTQQMNTEAFF. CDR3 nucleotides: TGTGCCTGGACGCAACAGATGAACACTGAAGCTTTCTTT.

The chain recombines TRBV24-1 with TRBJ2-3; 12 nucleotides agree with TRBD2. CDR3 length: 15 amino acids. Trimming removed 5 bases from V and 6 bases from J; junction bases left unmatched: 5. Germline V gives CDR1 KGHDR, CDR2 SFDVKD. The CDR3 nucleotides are TGTGCCACCAGTGGTTCTAGCGGGGGGGTCGATACGCAGTATTTT. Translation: CATSGSSGGVDTQYF.

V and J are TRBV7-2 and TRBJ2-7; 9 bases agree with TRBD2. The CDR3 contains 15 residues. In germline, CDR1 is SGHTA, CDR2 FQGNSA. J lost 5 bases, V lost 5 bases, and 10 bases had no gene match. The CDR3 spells CASSRVGGGANEQYF. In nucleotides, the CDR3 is TGTGCCAGCAGCCGGGTTGGCGGGGGGGCTAACGAGCAGTACTTC.

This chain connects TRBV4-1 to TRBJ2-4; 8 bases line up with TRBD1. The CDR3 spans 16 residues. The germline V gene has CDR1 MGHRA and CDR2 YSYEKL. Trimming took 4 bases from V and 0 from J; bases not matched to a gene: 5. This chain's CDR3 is CASSPGQGLAKNIQYF. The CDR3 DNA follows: TGCGCCAGCAGCCCAGGACAGGGATTAGCCAAAAACATTCAGTACTTC.

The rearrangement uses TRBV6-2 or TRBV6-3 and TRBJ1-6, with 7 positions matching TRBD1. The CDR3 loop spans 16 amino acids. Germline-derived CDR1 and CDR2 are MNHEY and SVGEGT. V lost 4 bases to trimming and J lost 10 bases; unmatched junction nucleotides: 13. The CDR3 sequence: CASSWATGSGVSPLHF. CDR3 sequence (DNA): TGTGCCAGCAGTTGGGCGACAGGGAGTGGTGTGTCACCCCTCCACTTT.

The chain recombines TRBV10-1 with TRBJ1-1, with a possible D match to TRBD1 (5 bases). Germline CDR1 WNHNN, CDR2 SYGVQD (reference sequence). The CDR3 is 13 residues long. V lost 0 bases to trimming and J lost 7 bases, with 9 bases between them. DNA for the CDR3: TGCGCCAGCAGTGAGTCTTGGAGGGGTGAAGCTTTCTTT. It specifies CASSESWRGEAFF.

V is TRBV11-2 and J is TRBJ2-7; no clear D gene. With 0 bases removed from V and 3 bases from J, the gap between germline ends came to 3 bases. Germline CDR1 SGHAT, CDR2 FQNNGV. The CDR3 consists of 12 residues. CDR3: CASSLDRYEQYF. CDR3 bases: TGTGCCAGCAGCTTAGACCGCTACGAGCAGTACTTC.

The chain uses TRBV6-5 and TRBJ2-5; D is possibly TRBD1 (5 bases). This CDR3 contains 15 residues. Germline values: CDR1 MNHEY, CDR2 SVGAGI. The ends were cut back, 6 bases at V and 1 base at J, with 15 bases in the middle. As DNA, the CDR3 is TGTGCCAGCAGAGACGCGACAGTGCTCCAAGAGACCCAGTACTTC. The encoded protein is CASRDATVLQETQYF.

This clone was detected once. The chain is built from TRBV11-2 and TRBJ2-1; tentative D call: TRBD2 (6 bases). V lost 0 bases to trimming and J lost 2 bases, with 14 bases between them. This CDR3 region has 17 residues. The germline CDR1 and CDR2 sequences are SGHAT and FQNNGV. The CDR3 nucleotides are TGTGCCAGCAGCTTAGAGTGGACCGGGAGCCCCTACAATGAGCAGTTCTTC. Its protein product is CASSLEWTGSPYNEQFF.

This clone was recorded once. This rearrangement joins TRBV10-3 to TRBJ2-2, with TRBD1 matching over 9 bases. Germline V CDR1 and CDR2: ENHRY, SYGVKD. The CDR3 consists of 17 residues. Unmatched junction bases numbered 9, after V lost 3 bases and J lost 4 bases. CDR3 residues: CAISEETGGGGTGELFF. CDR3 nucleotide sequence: TGTGCCATCAGTGAAGAAACAGGGGGCGGTGGCACCGGGGAGCTGTTTTTT.